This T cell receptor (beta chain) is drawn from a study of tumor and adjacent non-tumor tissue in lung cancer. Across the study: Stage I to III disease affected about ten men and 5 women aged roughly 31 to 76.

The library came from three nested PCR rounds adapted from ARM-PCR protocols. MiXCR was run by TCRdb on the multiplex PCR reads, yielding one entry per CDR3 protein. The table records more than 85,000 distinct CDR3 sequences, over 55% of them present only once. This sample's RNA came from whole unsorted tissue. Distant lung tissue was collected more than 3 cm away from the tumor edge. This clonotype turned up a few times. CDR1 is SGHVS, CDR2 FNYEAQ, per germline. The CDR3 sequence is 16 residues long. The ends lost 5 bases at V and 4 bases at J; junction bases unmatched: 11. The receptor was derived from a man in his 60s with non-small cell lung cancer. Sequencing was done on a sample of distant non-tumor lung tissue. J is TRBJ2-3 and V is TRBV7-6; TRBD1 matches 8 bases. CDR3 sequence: CASSDRTGGSADTQYF. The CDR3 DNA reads TGTGCCAGCAGCGACCGAACAGGGGGATCGGCAGATACGCAGTATTTT.